This TCR beta chain stems from a study of control samples from healthy donors and cancer patients. The count of this clone is one. V lost 3 bases, J lost 5 bases, and 7 bases stayed unmatched. The CDR3 runs 16 residues. Germline V gene data show CDR1 as LGHDT and CDR2 as YNNKEL (reference sequence). Clones were read by immunoSEQ multiplex PCR, and TCRdb kept only the in-frame ones, dropping some. The sample carries 100,000 to 150,000 clones, roughly 90% recorded once. The sequenced sample consisted of blood. This TCR was recovered from a man aged 50-60 years in good health. The genes are TRBV3-1 (or the pseudogene TRBV3-2) and TRBJ2-2; 9 bases agree with TRBD1. The CDR3 DNA sequence: TGTGCCAGCAGCCAGGCCGGGACAGGGAGGACCGGGGAGCTGTTTTTT. Its protein product is CASSQAGTGRTGELFF.